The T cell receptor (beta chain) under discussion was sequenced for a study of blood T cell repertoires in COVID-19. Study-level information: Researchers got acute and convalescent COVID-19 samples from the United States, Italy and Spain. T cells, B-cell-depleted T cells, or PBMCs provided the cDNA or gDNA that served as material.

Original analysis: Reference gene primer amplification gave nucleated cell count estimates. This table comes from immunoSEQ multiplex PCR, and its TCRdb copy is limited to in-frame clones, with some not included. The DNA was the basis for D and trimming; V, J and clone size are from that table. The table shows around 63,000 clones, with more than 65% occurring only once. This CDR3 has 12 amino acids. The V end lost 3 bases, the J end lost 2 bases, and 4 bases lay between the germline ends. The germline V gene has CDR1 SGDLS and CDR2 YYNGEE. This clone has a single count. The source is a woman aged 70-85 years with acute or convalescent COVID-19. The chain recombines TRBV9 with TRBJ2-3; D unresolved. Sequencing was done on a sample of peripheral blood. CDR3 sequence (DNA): TGTGCCAGCAGCGCGTACACAGATACGCAGTATTTT. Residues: CASSAYTDTQYF.